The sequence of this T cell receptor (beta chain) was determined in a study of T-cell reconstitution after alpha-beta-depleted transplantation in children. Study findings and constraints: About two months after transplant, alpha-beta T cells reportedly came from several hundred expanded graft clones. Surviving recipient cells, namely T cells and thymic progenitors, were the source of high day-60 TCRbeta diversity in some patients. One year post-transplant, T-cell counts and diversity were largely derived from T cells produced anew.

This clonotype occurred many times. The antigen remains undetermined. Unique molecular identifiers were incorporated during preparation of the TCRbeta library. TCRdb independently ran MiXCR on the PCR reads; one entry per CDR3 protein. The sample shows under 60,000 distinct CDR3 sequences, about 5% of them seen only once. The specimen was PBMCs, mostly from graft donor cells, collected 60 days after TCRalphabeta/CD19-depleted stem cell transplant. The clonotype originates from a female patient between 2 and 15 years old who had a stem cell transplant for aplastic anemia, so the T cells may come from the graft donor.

In nucleotides, the CDR3 is TGTGCCAGCAGCGTAGGTGGGGTGATTAATGAAAAACTGTTTTTT. It specifies CASSVGGVINEKLFF. The V gene is TRBV9, the J gene TRBJ1-4; D call uncertain. Germline CDR1 is SGDLS and CDR2 is YYNGEE. This CDR3 has 15 residues. V was clipped by 0 bases and J by 4 bases, with 10 bases between them.